This T cell receptor (beta chain) emerged from a study of CD8 T cell repertoires and HIV-1 epitope variants. On the study more broadly: T cells were cultured for 10 days with cytokines added on days 3 and 7.

Sequencing was performed with immunoSEQ multiplex PCR; in TCRdb, only in-frame clones are kept and a portion is missing. The table includes some 5,400 clones, 66% detected once. Of note for this clone: Its antigen is unknown.

V was pared by 3 bases and J by 8 bases, with 14 bases between. The CDR3 covers 14 residues. The germline CDR1 and CDR2 sequences are MNHEY and SMNVEV (reference sequence). The chain uses TRBV27 and TRBJ2-1; the D gene is possibly TRBD1 (5 bases). The source of this sequence is a male donor with HIV. Sequenced: cultured CD8+ T cells derived from PBMCs. CDR3 region: CASSLGQGGYEQFF. CDR3 nucleotides: TGTGCCAGCAGTTTGGGGCAGGGTGGCTATGAGCAGTTCTTC.